This T cell receptor (beta chain) was recorded in a study of regulatory T cells in long-lasting Graves disease. Overall study: The term persistent Graves' disease signified upward of 5 years on antithyroid drugs with positive TSH receptor antibodies. Broader study findings: Sampling was limited to peripheral blood rather than thyroid tissue. Preferential use of TRBV28, TRBJ1-2 and TRBJ2-5 was seen in persistent disease. Compared with new cases, persistent Graves' patients showed reduced TCR diversity.

Of note for this clonotype: The antigen remains undetermined.

Stated time point: persistent/refractory GD, antithyroid drugs over 5 years with positive TRAb. From PBMCs, RNA was extracted and then used to make the TCR library. Arm-PCR of CDR3 regions and iRepertoire HTBI primers were the basis on which TCR beta libraries were built. TCRdb re-derived calls from the multiplex PCR reads in MiXCR, one entry per CDR3 protein. Of some 450,000 distinct CDR3 sequences in the sample, about a quarter were seen once. Germline CDR1 SGHTA, CDR2 FQGTGA. The V and J ends lost 5 bases and 6 bases, in that order; junction bases with no gene match: 5. The CDR3 contains 15 residues.

The specimen was peripheral blood mononuclear cells (PBMCs), collected when the disease was refractory, from a patient treated with antithyroid drugs. The V call is TRBV7-3, the J call TRBJ1-6; 9 bases fit TRBD1. The origin of this receptor is a female donor with Graves disease. In nucleotides, the CDR3 is TGTGCCAGCAGCACGACAGGGGGTATTAATTCACCCCTCCACTTT. Residues: CASSTTGGINSPLHF.